This note documents a single TCR beta chain sequence. No antigen is known for it. Assay: immunoSEQ multiplex PCR; the TCRdb copy retains only in-frame clones and omits some. The repertoire has a few million clones, about 92% of them found once; the top ten carry over 0.12%. The sample originates from a study of shared clonotypes between healthy human individuals. Per germline, CDR1 SGHVS and CDR2 FNYEAQ. This CDR3 is built from 14 residues. V was trimmed by 5 bases and J by 2 bases, leaving 10 bases between them. General study findings and limits: Researchers found naive subsets generally carried larger estimated richness than memory subsets. Among non-shared clonotypes, generation probabilities were lower than among those shared by all four donors.

The sequence derives from a man between 18 and 35 years old in good health. The sequenced sample consisted of naive CD4+ T cells sorted from blood. Specified subset: CD45RA+ positively selected. This rearrangement joins TRBV7-6 to TRBJ1-3; D call uncertain. CDR3 sequence: CASSPRVPGNTIYF. The CDR3 DNA reads TGTGCCAGCAGCCCTCGGGTCCCTGGAAACACCATATATTTT.